This T cell receptor beta chain was observed in a study of T cells in Graves' hyperthyroidism and ophthalmopathy. The V and J ends lost 7 bases and 4 bases, in that order; junction bases with no gene match: 11. The length of the CDR3 is 15 residues. From germline, CDR1 is SGHAT and CDR2 FQNNGV. This clonotype occurred a few times. The investigators amplified TCR beta CDR3 regions from RNA transcripts. The HTBI set primed first-round TCR CDR3 RT-PCR. TCRdb re-called the multiplex PCR reads through MiXCR, storing one row per CDR3 protein. The repertoire holds approximately 490,000 distinct CDR3 sequences, 20% to 25% seen once, with around 54% in the top ten.

This clonotype was obtained from a woman aged 70 to 79 with Graves' ophthalmopathy. The sample was blood. The chain employs TRBV11-2 and TRBJ2-7; 9 positions match TRBD1. The CDR3 is CASTLDRGRTYEQYF. Written as DNA, the CDR3 is TGTGCCAGCACTCTGGACAGGGGTCGGACTTACGAGCAGTACTTC.